A selection of T cell receptor beta chains follows, all from one sample in a study of blood T cell repertoires in COVID-19. Produced via immunoSEQ multiplex PCR; TCRdb's table is partial and in-frame only. In the table there are roughly 86,000 clones, about 80% of which are singletons. Sequencing input: peripheral blood. All receptors come from a woman between 70 and 85 years old with acute or convalescent COVID-19. CDR3s include the opening cysteine and the closing phenylalanine or tryptophan. The D gene is left open where the match is weak. Clone size, where shown, is once, few, many, or a class for clones that have expanded.

TRBV4-2	-	-	TRBJ2-1	CASSQAESDKQFF	TGTGCCAGCAGCCAAGCGGAGAGTGATAAGCAGTTCTTC
TRBV9	TRBD2	-	TRBJ2-2	CASSVVAGGPNTGELFF	TGTGCCAGCAGCGTAGTAGCGGGGGGGCCGAACACCGGGGAGCTGTTTTTT
TRBV28	-	-	TRBJ2-1	CASSLWPDWFF	TGTGCCAGCAGTTTATGGCCTGACTGGTTCTTC
TRBV19	-	-	TRBJ1-5	CASSIGGASNQPQHF	TGTGCCAGTAGTATAGGGGGCGCGAGCAATCAGCCCCAGCATTTT
TRBV14	-	-	TRBJ1-1	CASSQDRSRGNTEAFF	TGTGCCAGCAGCCAAGATCGTTCCCGGGGGAACACTGAAGCTTTCTTT
TRBV7-2	TRBD1	-	TRBJ1-2	CASSLVSGQGAGGYTF	TGTGCCAGCAGCTTAGTTTCTGGACAGGGGGCCGGGGGCTACACCTTC
TRBV30	TRBD1	-	TRBJ2-2	CAWSRDRGRGTGELFF	TGTGCCTGGAGTCGGGACAGGGGGCGGGGAACCGGGGAGCTGTTTTTT
TRBV28	-	-	TRBJ1-1	CASSLLGGGRNTEAFF	TGTGCCAGCAGTTTATTGGGGGGGGGACGGAACACTGAAGCTTTCTTT
TRBV6-2/TRBV6-3	-	-	TRBJ1-1	CASSYPSVEAFF	TGTGCCAGCAGTTATCCTTCGGTGGAAGCTTTCTTT
TRBV5-1	-	once	TRBJ2-5	CASSRGTAAQETQYF	TGCGCCAGCAGCCGGGGGACAGCAGCCCAAGAGACCCAGTACTTC
TRBV11-3	-	-	TRBJ1-1	CASSLVGFGGNNEAFF	TGTGCCAGCAGCTTAGTGGGGTTCGGGGGAAACAATGAAGCTTTCTTT
TRBV28	TRBD1	many	TRBJ1-2	CASSSRDRRDYGYTF	TGTGCCAGCAGTTCCAGGGACAGACGGGACTATGGCTACACCTTC
TRBV19	-	-	TRBJ1-2	CAIRRGGAGGYTF	TGTGCCATAAGACGCGGGGGGGCGGGTGGCTACACCTTC
TRBV6-5	-	-	TRBJ1-3	CASRSYRNTIYF	TGTGCCAGCAGAAGTTACAGAAACACCATATATTTT
TRBV21-1	-	-	TRBJ1-5	CASGPGTGGEQPQHF	TGTGCCAGCGGCCCTGGGACAGGGGGCGAACAGCCCCAGCATTTT
TRBV2	TRBD1	-	TRBJ2-3	CASEYRGTDTQYF	TGTGCCAGCGAGTACAGGGGAACAGATACGCAGTATTTT
TRBV5-1	-	-	TRBJ2-2	CASSLNPTGNTGELFF	TGCGCCAGCAGCTTGAACCCGACAGGGAACACCGGGGAGCTGTTTTTT
TRBV5-1	TRBD1	-	TRBJ1-1	CASMEGTGGSEAFF	TGCGCCAGCATGGAGGGGACAGGGGGTTCTGAAGCTTTCTTT
TRBV11-2	TRBD2	-	TRBJ2-7	CASSQPWGGGEQYF	TGTGCCAGCAGCCAACCTTGGGGGGGTGGCGAGCAGTACTTC
TRBV12-3/TRBV12-4	TRBD1	-	TRBJ1-5	CASRGTGNQPQHF	TGTGCCAGCCGAGGGACAGGCAATCAGCCCCAGCATTTT
TRBV10-1	-	-	TRBJ2-1	CASSELYSVNEQFF	TGCGCCAGCAGTGAGTTGTACTCGGTCAATGAGCAGTTCTTC
TRBV5-4	TRBD1	-	TRBJ2-3	CASSLARQGTDTQYF	TGTGCCAGCAGCTTAGCGAGACAGGGAACAGATACGCAGTATTTT
TRBV21-1	-	-	TRBJ2-7	CASSKRKGLGGNCSYEQYF	TGTGCCAGCAGCAAACGGAAAGGTCTCGGGGGGAATTGCTCCTACGAGCAGTACTTC
TRBV9	-	-	TRBJ1-1	CASSVEGRGAFF	TGTGCCAGCAGCGTAGAAGGGAGGGGAGCTTTCTTT
TRBV7-9	-	-	TRBJ1-5	CASSFIGVEQPQHF	TGTGCCAGCAGCTTTATCGGGGTGGAACAGCCCCAGCATTTT
TRBV6-6	TRBD1	-	TRBJ1-2	CASSYPDRDYGYTF	TGTGCCAGCAGTTACCCCGACAGGGACTATGGCTACACCTTC